What follows are 27 T cell receptor beta chains derived from one specimen sequenced in a study of cytomegalovirus exposure and HLA in healthy donors. With 60 Vbeta and 13 Jbeta primers, the PCR was carried out. Here immunoSEQ multiplex PCR was the method, and the copy in TCRdb shows in-frame clones only, minus some. This sample has 75,000 or so clones, with 60% to 75% found just once. Sample: PBMCs. These receptors were obtained from a man between 35 and 55 years old in good health and CMV-seropositive.

This chain links TRBV7-6 with TRBJ2-2, with TRBD2 matching 8 bases. V shed 2 bases and J 3 bases; nucleotides not matched to a gene: 11. This CDR3 has 18 amino acids. From germline, CDR1 is SGHVS and CDR2 FNYEAQ. DNA of the CDR3: TGTGCCAGCAGCTTAACCCCGGGAGCGGGGGCGCACACCGGGGAGCTGTTTTTT. Translated, it gives CASSLTPGAGAHTGELFF.

The chain links TRBV7-2 to TRBJ1-2; 8 positions agree with TRBD1. Per germline, CDR1 SGHTA and CDR2 FQGNSA. Losses at the gene ends were 5 bases for V and 8 bases for J; bases not matched to a gene: 7. The CDR3 has 13 amino acids. The CDR3 reads CASSPDRARGYTF. The CDR3 DNA sequence: TGTGCCAGCAGCCCGGACAGGGCGAGGGGCTACACCTTC.

This chain uses TRBV7-3 with TRBJ2-2; no clear D gene. Trimming pared 0 bases from V and 8 bases from J, leaving 4 bases between. Germline V gene sequence: CDR1 SGHTA, CDR2 FQGTGA. The CDR3 length is 12 residues. The CDR3 DNA reads as TGTGCCAGCAGCTTAACGTCTGGGGAGCTGTTTTTT. This translates into CASSLTSGELFF.

The rearrangement joins TRBV15 to TRBJ1-5; D gene unclear. Trimming removed 0 bases at V and 4 bases at J, with 13 bases between. The CDR3 is 16 amino acids. The V gene's germline CDR1 is LNHNV and CDR2 YYDKDF (reference sequence). The CDR3 DNA is TGTGCCACCAGCAGAGAAAGGCCAGTAGCGAATCAGCCCCAGCATTTT. This sequence encodes CATSRERPVANQPQHF.

With respect to this clone: This sample also contains other DNA sequences that code for the same CDR3. This chain uses TRBV7-2 with TRBJ1-6; D perhaps matches TRBD1 (6 bases). Germline loops: CDR1 SGHTA, CDR2 FQGNSA. Trimming stripped 7 bases from V and 13 bases from J, with 26 bases between. This CDR3 contains 16 residues. The CDR3 here is CASNLGGGTPYPPLHF. The CDR3 region has the DNA TGTGCCAGCAATCTAGGGGGAGGGACCCCTTATCCCCCCCTCCACTTT. Together with reference TRBV7-2 and TRBJ1-6, the CDR3 gives the full variable domain: GAGVSQSPSNKVTEKGKDVELRCDPISGHTALYWYRQSLGQGLEFLIYFQGNSAPDKSGLPSDRFSAERTGGSVSTLTIQRTQQEDSAVYLCASNLGGGTPYPPLHFGNGTRLTVT.

This clone was detected a few times. The chain employs TRBV5-1 and TRBJ2-7; D remains ambiguous. Germline lookup yields CDR1 SGHRS and CDR2 YFSETQ. Trimming left V 5 bases short and J 3 bases short, with 12 bases between. CDR3 size: 13 residues. CDR3 region: CASRQFEFYEQYF. CDR3 bases: TGCGCCAGCAGGCAGTTCGAATTCTACGAGCAGTACTTC.

The V call is TRBV6-5, the J call TRBJ2-2; D is possibly TRBD2 (6 bases). The V gene's germline CDR1 is MNHEY and CDR2 SVGAGI. The V end was cut by 0 bases, the J end by 2 bases, with 10 bases between. CDR3 size: 16 residues. CDR3 protein: CASSYSGGANTGELFF. The CDR3 nucleotides read TGTGCCAGCAGTTACTCGGGCGGGGCAAACACCGGGGAGCTGTTTTTT.

This rearrangement joins TRBV7-9 to TRBJ2-1, with 9 bases matching TRBD2. V trimming: 6 bases; J trimming: 2 bases; junction bases outside the gene matches: 5. Looked up from germline, CDR1 is SEHNR and CDR2 is FQNEAQ (reference sequence). This CDR3 has 15 residues. CDR3 loop: CASRLAGQTYNEQFF. The DNA of the CDR3 is TGTGCCAGCAGGCTAGCGGGGCAAACCTACAATGAGCAGTTCTTC.

Regarding this clone: At one boundary the junction diverges from the germline segment, which might be a read error. The V and J genes are TRBV7-7 and TRBJ2-5, with TRBD2 matching over 10 bases. The CDR3 is 15 amino acids. Germline CDR1 SSHAT, CDR2 FNYEAQ (reference sequence). The CDR3 loop reads CASSPTSGLQETQYF. Written as DNA, the CDR3 is TGTGCTAGCAGCCCGACTAGCGGGTTACAAGAGACCCAGTACTTC.

This sequence joins TRBV6-5 and TRBJ2-7, with 9 bases that match TRBD1. V lost 2 bases, J lost 3 bases, and 5 bases stayed unmatched. The CDR3 extends over 15 amino acids. CDR1 MNHEY and CDR2 SVGAGI come from the germline V gene. Here the CDR3 reads CASSYRETGGYEQYF. Here the CDR3 DNA reads TGTGCCAGCAGTTACCGTGAGACAGGGGGCTACGAGCAGTACTTC.

This clone was seen once. This rearrangement joins TRBV5-1 to TRBJ2-3; tentative D call: TRBD1 (6 bases). Trimming shortened V by 6 bases and J by 1 base, and 12 bases separated the two germline ends. The germline V gene has CDR1 SGHRS and CDR2 YFSETQ. There are 14 residues in the CDR3. This CDR3 reads CASKSPGGTDTQYF. The CDR3 nucleotides are TGCGCCAGCAAGTCGCCAGGGGGCACAGATACGCAGTATTTT.

This clone was counted a single time. The V call is TRBV6-1, the J call TRBJ2-7; TRBD1 matches at 7 bases. With V trimmed by 5 bases and J by 0 bases, 4 bases remained unmatched. This CDR3 is 14 amino acids long. CDR1 is MNHNS, CDR2 SASEGT, per germline. The CDR3 reads CASSLTGSSYEQYF. The CDR3 bases are TGTGCCAGCAGTCTGACAGGGAGCTCCTACGAGCAGTACTTC.

This clone turned up a few times. The genes are TRBV5-6 and TRBJ1-2; 8 bases agree with TRBD1. Germline CDR1 is SGHDT and CDR2 is YYEEEE. The CDR3 contains 15 residues. V lost 1 base and J lost 4; bases outside the gene matches: 6. CDR3 amino acids: CASSLSQGAFYGYTF. DNA of the CDR3: TGTGCCAGCAGCTTGAGCCAGGGGGCGTTCTATGGCTACACCTTC.

This clone is a singleton in its sample. The rearrangement joins TRBV4-2 to TRBJ2-1, with 11 bases aligning to TRBD2. V lost 4 bases, J lost 4 bases, and 6 bases stayed unmatched. CDR3 length: 16 residues. CDR1 is LGHNA and CDR2 is YNFKEQ in the germline V gene. The CDR3 sequence is CASSRSGTSGYNEQFF. As DNA, the CDR3 is TGTGCCAGCAGCCGTTCCGGGACTAGCGGATACAATGAGCAGTTCTTC.

V gene TRBV5-1 combines with J gene TRBJ1-1; D may be TRBD1 (6 bases). Trimming left V 4 bases short and J 5 bases short, with 21 bases between. Germline V CDR1 and CDR2: SGHRS, YFSETQ. CDR3 length: 16 amino acids. The CDR3, as DNA: TGCGCCAGCAGCCCAGCTCACTCAGGGGCCCGGACTGAAGCTTTCTTT. This encodes CASSPAHSGARTEAFF.

In nucleotides, the CDR3 is TGTGCCAGCAGCTTGGGGGCCGAGCAGTACTTC. This translates into CASSLGAEQYF. This rearrangement joins TRBV5-6 to TRBJ2-7; D uncertain. This CDR3 has 11 residues. Trimming left V 0 bases short and J 6 bases short, with 4 bases between. CDR1 SGHDT and CDR2 YYEEEE come from the germline V gene. The whole variable domain, remainder taken from reference TRBV5-6 and TRBJ2-7, is DAGVTQSPTHLIKTRGQQVTLRCSPKSGHDTVSWYQQALGQGPQFIFQYYEEEERQRGNFPDRFSGHQFPNYSSELNVNALLLGDSALYLCASSLGAEQYFGPGTRLTVT.

The chain joins TRBV6-1 to TRBJ1-1, with TRBD1 matching 9 bases. The ends lost 6 bases at V and 11 bases at J; junction bases unmatched: 10. Germline V lookup: CDR1 MNHNS, CDR2 SASEGT. The CDR3 has 13 amino acids. This chain's CDR3 is CASSQGQGIGAFF. The DNA for the CDR3 is TGTGCCAGCAGCCAAGGACAGGGGATCGGGGCTTTCTTT.

The V call is TRBV30, the J call TRBJ1-2, with D possibly being TRBD1 (5 bases). Trimming removed 8 bases from V and 4 bases from J, with 14 bases in between. Germline V gene lookup returns CDR1 GTSNPN and CDR2 SVGIG (reference sequence). The CDR3 is 12 amino acids. CDR3 residues: CAHRGVSYGYTF. CDR3 coding DNA: TGTGCCCATCGGGGGGTGAGCTATGGCTACACCTTC.

The chain joins TRBV7-3 to TRBJ1-1, with TRBD1 as a possible D gene (5 bases). Germline CDR1 reads SGHTA; CDR2 reads FQGTGA. Trimming cost V 5 bases and J 8 bases, with 15 bases left between them. The CDR3 consists of 13 residues. The CDR3 reads CASSPSRGVEAFF. The CDR3 nucleotides read TGTGCCAGCAGCCCTTCTCGGGGGGTCGAAGCTTTCTTT.

The chain recombines TRBV6-5 with TRBJ1-5; weak D call: TRBD1 (5 bases). This CDR3 has 13 amino acids. Trimming removed 6 bases at V and 7 bases at J, with 13 bases between. Germline V lookup: CDR1 MNHEY, CDR2 SVGAGI. This chain's CDR3 is CASRQGMGQPQHF. In DNA, the CDR3 is TGTGCCAGCAGGCAGGGTATGGGCCAGCCCCAGCATTTT.

V gene TRBV11-3 combines with J gene TRBJ2-3, with D possibly being TRBD2 (5 bases). The CDR3 spans 13 residues. V gave up 6 bases and J gave up 5 bases, with 12 bases separating them. Per the germline V gene, CDR1 is SGHNT and CDR2 is YENEEA. The CDR3 is CASSFYGVDTQYF. CDR3 DNA sequence: TGTGCCAGCAGTTTTTACGGGGTAGATACGCAGTATTTT.

The rearrangement links TRBV18 to TRBJ1-1; no reliable D call. V lost 1 base to trimming and J lost 4 bases, with 10 bases between them. Germline CDR1 KGHSH, CDR2 LQKENI. The CDR3 extends over 14 amino acids. The CDR3: CASSPLAAGTEAFF. CDR3 bases: TGTGCCAGCTCACCACTCGCGGCGGGCACTGAAGCTTTCTTT.

The chain couples TRBV6-5 to TRBJ2-1; 7 bases line up with TRBD2. The V gene end was trimmed by 0 bases and the J gene end by 8 bases; junction bases not matched to a gene: 1. This CDR3 spans 13 amino acids. Looked up from germline, CDR1 is MNHEY and CDR2 is SVGAGI. DNA for the CDR3: TGTGCCAGCAGTTACTCGGGGAGGGATGAGCAGTTCTTC. Protein product: CASSYSGRDEQFF.

The CDR3 reads CASSYQTGGASGELFF. In nucleotides, the CDR3 is TGTGCCAGCAGTTACCAGACAGGGGGCGCATCCGGGGAGCTGTTTTTT. The chain has TRBV6-5 and TRBJ2-2, with 10 nucleotides matching TRBD1. Trimming removed 2 bases from V and 6 bases from J; junction bases left unmatched: 6. This CDR3 has 16 amino acids. CDR1 MNHEY and CDR2 SVGAGI come from the germline V gene.

A few counts support this clone. The chain joins TRBV6-1 to TRBJ2-1, with 9 bases fitting TRBD1. Germline CDR1 and CDR2: MNHNS and SASEGT. The CDR3 sequence is 14 residues long. Trimming cost V 6 bases and J 7 bases; bases outside gene matches: 7. The CDR3 here is CASRTGQGRNEQFF. The CDR3 coding sequence is TGTGCCAGCAGAACGGGACAGGGAAGAAATGAGCAGTTCTTC.

V gene TRBV4-1 combines with J gene TRBJ2-3, with 7 bases aligning to TRBD1. The germline V gene has CDR1 MGHRA and CDR2 YSYEKL. Trimming at V came to 0 bases and at J to 4 bases, leaving 4 bases not matched to a gene. The CDR3 loop spans 15 amino acids. The CDR3 loop reads CASSQDNRGADTQYF. The CDR3 region has the DNA TGCGCCAGCAGCCAAGACAACAGGGGCGCAGATACGCAGTATTTT.

This clone came up a few times. This rearrangement joins TRBV19 to TRBJ1-4; the match to TRBD1 covers 11 bases. Germline V CDR1 and CDR2: LNHDA, SQIVND (reference sequence). After removal of 5 bases from V and 3 bases from J, the junction contained 8 bases not matched to a gene. The CDR3 spans 17 residues. This CDR3 is CASSLPGQGEANEKLFF. The CDR3 DNA follows: TGTGCCAGTAGTTTGCCGGGACAGGGGGAAGCTAATGAAAAACTGTTTTTT.